These 16 T cell receptor beta chains came from one sample sequenced in a study of T cell responses to AZD1222 COVID-19 vaccine (dated by TCRdb to the early 2020s). The library was obtained by the immunoSEQ multiplex PCR assay. In TCRdb, the immuneACCESS table is reduced to in-frame sequences with V and J assigned. These tables do not hold every clone; where another copy was compared, an unresolved V gene accounts for under half, and the others remain unexplained. The sample has 150,000 to 200,000 clones on record, approximately 93% of them singletons. Together, the top ten hold approximately 1% of the sample. The meaning of the sample's time point label: about 28 days (+/-7) after the second vaccine dose. Specimen: peripheral blood, collected 28 days after the second AZD1222 dose. These receptors all come from an adult who received the AZD1222 COVID-19 vaccine.

This rearrangement joins TRBV4-3 to TRBJ2-1; D unclear. CDR3 length: 13 amino acids. The V gene's germline CDR1 is LGHNA and CDR2 YSLEER. The ends were cut back, 2 bases at V and 7 bases at J, with 9 bases in the middle. The CDR3 region has the DNA TGCGCCAGCAGCCAAATTACGGAAAATGAGCAGTTCTTC. This codes for CASSQITENEQFF.

As concerns this clone: Other DNA sequences in the same sample also yield this CDR3. The chain links TRBV5-1 to TRBJ2-1, with 7 bases fitting TRBD2. The CDR3 length is 15 residues. Germline V CDR1 and CDR2: SGHRS, YFSETQ. V trimming: 1 base; J trimming: 3 bases; junction bases outside the gene matches: 4. The CDR3 spells CASSLSSGDYNEQFF. The CDR3 DNA reads as TGCGCCAGCAGCTTGTCTAGCGGAGACTACAATGAGCAGTTCTTC.

The chain combines TRBV28 with TRBJ1-2; no definite D call. This CDR3 comprises 17 residues. Trimming took off 3 bases at V and 5 bases at J, with 22 bases between the two ends. Germline assignment: CDR1 MDHEN and CDR2 SYDVKM. The CDR3 region has the DNA TGTGCCAGCAGTTTCCCCCCCCGCGGACTACACTTATATGGCTACACCTTC. Translation gives CASSFPPRGLHLYGYTF.

This clone has just one count. This chain joins TRBV29-1 and TRBJ2-1, with 9 bases fitting TRBD2. The CDR3 runs 13 residues. V gave up 3 bases and J gave up 6 bases; unmatched junction bases: 3. Germline V gene lookup returns CDR1 SQVTM and CDR2 ANQGSEA. This CDR3 reads CSVEGRGGNEQFF. The CDR3 DNA is TGCAGCGTTGAGGGGCGGGGGGGCAATGAGCAGTTCTTC.

The V call is TRBV30, the J call TRBJ2-6; D is undetermined. Germline CDR1 reads GTSNPN; CDR2 reads SVGIG (reference sequence). This CDR3 contains 15 residues. Between the trimmed V and J ends, which lost 2 bases and 0 bases, there was a span of 8 bases. The CDR3 DNA sequence: TGTGCCTGGAGTAGACGGATCTCTGGGGCCAACGTCCTGACTTTC. Encoded protein: CAWSRRISGANVLTF.

This chain joins TRBV19 and TRBJ1-5, with a weak D call TRBD1 (6 bases). From germline, CDR1 is LNHDA and CDR2 SQIVND (reference sequence). CDR3 size: 14 residues. The ends were cut back, 7 bases at V and 3 bases at J, with 13 bases in the middle. The CDR3: CASNPTGSNQPQHF. Here the CDR3 DNA reads TGTGCCAGTAACCCTACAGGGTCCAATCAGCCCCAGCATTTT.

The chain couples TRBV14 to TRBJ2-2, with D perhaps TRBD1 (6 bases). The CDR3 runs to 16 residues. Germline values: CDR1 SGHDN, CDR2 FVKESK. Trimming took 1 base from V and 6 from J, leaving 15 bases between them. CDR3 nucleotides: TGTGCCAGCAGCCAAGGCAGGGGCAGGTGGTCCGGGGAGCTGTTTTTT. Translating it yields CASSQGRGRWSGELFF.

This chain uses TRBV7-3 with TRBJ1-6; D gene uncertain. CDR3 length: 14 residues. The V and J ends lost 6 bases and 8 bases respectively, with 14 bases between them. Germline lookup yields CDR1 SGHTA and CDR2 FQGTGA. CDR3 bases: TGTGCCAGCAGTTTAGTACGGGTCGATTCACCCCTCCACTTT. Its translation is CASSLVRVDSPLHF.

This clone occurred once. The chain employs TRBV2 and TRBJ2-3; 11 bases are shared with TRBD2. Unmatched junction bases numbered 7, after V lost 8 bases and J lost 3 bases. Germline lookup yields CDR1 SNHLY and CDR2 FYNNEI. The CDR3 is made up of 15 amino acids. The chain's CDR3 is CASLPLAGVTDTQYF. Written as DNA, the CDR3 is TGTGCCAGCCTCCCACTAGCGGGGGTTACAGATACGCAGTATTTT.

This clone was recorded once. The chain combines TRBV5-4 with TRBJ1-2, with D tentatively TRBD1 (6 bases). This CDR3 region has 13 residues. CDR1 and CDR2 (germline): SGHNT, YYREEE (reference sequence). Trimming took 0 bases from V and 6 from J, leaving 9 bases between them. The CDR3 region has the DNA TGTGCCAGCAGCTTGGCCGGGGGCGATGGCTACACCTTC. The encoded protein is CASSLAGGDGYTF.

The gene calls are TRBV7-2 and TRBJ1-4; D remains unclear. Trimming pared 5 bases from V and 0 bases from J, leaving 13 bases between. This CDR3 region has 16 residues. Germline-derived CDR1 and CDR2 are SGHTA and FQGNSA. CDR3 nucleotides: TGTGCCAGCAGCCTGAGACAAGCTGCAACTAATGAAAAACTGTTTTTT. Its protein product is CASSLRQAATNEKLFF. Variable domain in full (rest from reference TRBV7-2 and TRBJ1-4): GAGVSQSPSNKVTEKGKDVELRCDPISGHTALYWYRQSLGQGLEFLIYFQGNSAPDKSGLPSDRFSAERTGGSVSTLTIQRTQQEDSAVYLCASSLRQAATNEKLFFGSGTQLSVL.

The V and J genes are TRBV5-1 and TRBJ2-3, with TRBD2 matching over 9 bases. Germline values: CDR1 SGHRS, CDR2 YFSETQ. J was trimmed by 8 bases and V by 4 bases; bases with no gene match: 11. The length of the CDR3 is 15 residues. The CDR3 region has the DNA TGCGCCAGCAGCCCGGGACTAGCCACCCTCGGTACGCAGTATTTT. The encoded protein is CASSPGLATLGTQYF.

This clone was detected once. V usage is TRBV29-1 and J usage is TRBJ1-6, with D uncertain. Germline V CDR1 and CDR2: SQVTM, ANQGSEA. V gave up 6 bases and J gave up 7 bases, with 10 bases separating them. The length of the CDR3 is 12 residues. The CDR3 DNA follows: TGCAGCGTCGGATTTGAAAATTCACCCCTCCACTTT. Residues: CSVGFENSPLHF.

This clone was seen once. V gene TRBV27 combines with J gene TRBJ1-4, with 12 bases identical to TRBD1. CDR3 length: 19 amino acids. V dropped 1 base and J dropped 11; count of bases not matched to a gene: 17. Germline V gene lookup returns CDR1 MNHEY and CDR2 SMNVEV (reference sequence). CDR3 coding DNA: TGTGCCAGCAGTTTATGGGCCCGGGACAGGGGGCATCGTGCCCCGAAACTGTTTTTT. It yields the protein CASSLWARDRGHRAPKLFF.

This chain uses TRBV28 with TRBJ2-5; TRBD2 aligns across 8 bases. Germline CDR1 and CDR2: MDHEN and SYDVKM. This CDR3 has 16 amino acids. The J segment lost 2 bases and the V segment lost 2 bases, leaving 7 bases of the junction unmatched. CDR3 sequence: CASSLGRGASQETQYF. The CDR3 bases are TGTGCCAGCAGTTTAGGGCGGGGGGCATCACAAGAGACCCAGTACTTC.

This chain uses TRBV6-5 with TRBJ1-1; D unresolved. The germline V and J ends were trimmed by 0 bases and 1 base, with 6 bases remaining between them. The CDR3 is 14 amino acids. Germline V gives CDR1 MNHEY, CDR2 SVGAGI. The CDR3 here is CASSYSKENTEAFF. The CDR3 nucleotides are TGTGCCAGCAGTTACTCGAAGGAGAACACTGAAGCTTTCTTT.